The 17 T cell receptor beta chains reported below all come from one sample, sequenced in a study of blood T cell repertoires in COVID-19. Clones were read by immunoSEQ multiplex PCR, and TCRdb kept only the in-frame ones, dropping some. The sample includes around 64,000 clones, roughly two thirds of them seen just once. The sequenced sample was PBMCs or T cells enriched from blood (not recorded which). These receptors were collected from a woman aged 60-75 years who had been exposed to COVID-19.

The chain joins TRBV28 to TRBJ2-1; tentatively, D is TRBD2 (5 bases). The CDR3 totals 15 residues. With 6 bases removed from V and 6 bases from J, the gap between germline ends came to 18 bases. Germline CDR1 and CDR2: MDHEN and SYDVKM. CDR3 nucleotide sequence: TGTGCCAGCAGCCCTCGGGCATCAGCGGCCAATGAGCAGTTCTTC. Amino acid sequence: CASSPRASAANEQFF.

The rearrangement joins TRBV27 to TRBJ2-2; 7 bases agree with TRBD1. Germline CDR1 and CDR2: MNHEY and SMNVEV (reference sequence). After removal of 5 bases from V and 2 bases from J, the junction contained 11 bases not matched to a gene. The CDR3 consists of 17 residues. The CDR3 is CASSTRDRVRNTGELFF. The CDR3 nucleotides are TGTGCCAGCAGTACTCGAGACAGGGTTCGAAACACCGGGGAGCTGTTTTTT.

The V and J genes are TRBV9 and TRBJ2-2; 12 bases align to TRBD2. The J segment lost 6 bases and the V segment lost 3 bases, leaving 9 bases of the junction unmatched. Germline CDR1 reads SGDLS; CDR2 reads YYNGEE. The CDR3 extends over 17 amino acids. Here the CDR3 reads CASSGKTSGSWAGELFF. The CDR3 bases are TGTGCCAGCAGCGGTAAGACTAGCGGGAGTTGGGCCGGGGAGCTGTTTTTT.

V and J are TRBV14 and TRBJ2-1; 10 bases line up with TRBD1. The CDR3 is 15 amino acids. Trimming cost V 4 bases and J 3 bases; bases outside gene matches: 3. CDR1 is SGHDN and CDR2 is FVKESK in the germline V gene. The CDR3 loop is CASSPTGGIYNEQFF. In DNA, the CDR3 is TGTGCCAGCAGCCCGACAGGGGGCATCTACAATGAGCAGTTCTTC.

The chain combines TRBV5-1 with TRBJ2-5, with TRBD1 matching 8 bases. This CDR3 has 14 amino acids. V lost 4 bases to trimming and J lost 1 base; unmatched junction nucleotides: 3. Germline CDR1 and CDR2: SGHRS and YFSETQ. The CDR3 DNA reads TGCGCCAGCAGCCTTACAGGGGGCCAAGAGACCCAGTACTTC. Protein sequence: CASSLTGGQETQYF.

This clone was recorded only once. The rearrangement uses TRBV7-3 and TRBJ2-5; 9 bases align to TRBD2. J lost 4 bases, V lost 0 bases, and 0 bases had no gene match. Germline loops: CDR1 SGHTA, CDR2 FQGTGA. This CDR3 is built from 14 residues. For the CDR3, the DNA is TGTGCCAGCAGCTTAACAGCGGGGGGAGAGACCCAGTACTTC. Translated, it gives CASSLTAGGETQYF. Together with reference TRBV7-3 and TRBJ2-5, the CDR3 gives the full variable domain: GAGVSQTPSNKVTEKGKYVELRCDPISGHTALYWYRQSLGQGPEFLIYFQGTGAADDSGLPNDRFFAVRPEGSVSTLKIQRTERGDSAVYLCASSLTAGGETQYFGPGTRLLVL.

CDR3 in amino acids: CASSRDRAYGYTF. CDR3 bases: TGTGCCAGCAGTAGGGACAGGGCCTATGGCTACACCTTC. V usage is TRBV6-5 and J usage is TRBJ1-2; 9 positions agree with TRBD1. Germline loops: CDR1 MNHEY, CDR2 SVGAGI. This CDR3 is 13 amino acids long. The trim removed 5 bases at V and 4 bases at J, leaving 2 bases unmatched.

This clone has a count of ten or more. The chain joins TRBV2 to TRBJ1-4, with D perhaps TRBD1 (6 bases). Germline CDR1 reads SNHLY; CDR2 reads FYNNEI. This CDR3 has 13 amino acids. V was pared by 8 bases and J by 6 bases, with 13 bases between. CDR3 sequence: CASHRDMDEKLFF. DNA of the CDR3: TGTGCCAGCCACCGGGACATGGATGAAAAACTGTTTTTT. The variable domain in full, completed from reference TRBV2 and TRBJ1-4, reads EPEVTQTPSHQVTQMGQEVILRCVPISNHLYFYWYRQILGQKVEFLVSFYNNEISEKSEIFDDQFSVERPDGSNFTLKIRSTKLEDSAMYFCASHRDMDEKLFFGSGTQLSVL.

V is TRBV19 and J is TRBJ2-6, with a weak D call TRBD2 (5 bases). CDR3 length: 15 amino acids. Trimming took 8 bases from V and 1 from J, leaving 12 bases between them. Germline V gene lookup returns CDR1 LNHDA and CDR2 SQIVND (reference sequence). As DNA, the CDR3 is TGTGCCAGTCTGGCAAGAGGGTCTGGGGCCAACGTCCTGACTTTC. Its translation: CASLARGSGANVLTF. Complete variable domain (other parts from reference TRBV19 and TRBJ2-6): DGGITQSPKYLFRKEGQNVTLSCEQNLNHDAMYWYRQDPGQGLRLIYYSQIVNDFQKGDIAEGYSVSREKKESFPLTVTSAQKNPTAFYLCASLARGSGANVLTFGAGSRLTVL.

There are a few counts of this clone. The chain carries TRBV7-9 and TRBJ2-3; 11 bases fit TRBD2. Germline CDR1 is SEHNR and CDR2 is FQNEAQ (reference sequence). Trimming at V came to 5 bases and at J to 2 bases, leaving 6 bases not matched to a gene. The length of the CDR3 is 16 residues. CDR3 in DNA: TGTGCCAGCAGCCCGAGACTAGCGGGGCACACAGATACGCAGTATTTT. Its translation: CASSPRLAGHTDTQYF.

The chain joins TRBV29-1 to TRBJ2-7; no reliable D call. CDR3 length: 15 residues. V shed 0 bases and J shed 0 bases, with 12 bases lying between them. Germline-derived CDR1 and CDR2 are SQVTM and ANQGSEA. The CDR3 DNA follows: TGCAGCGTTGAAGAAACCAGGATGGGCTCCTACGAGCAGTACTTC. Translated: CSVEETRMGSYEQYF.

The chain joins TRBV2 to TRBJ1-1, with 12 bases lining up with TRBD1. Germline assignment: CDR1 SNHLY and CDR2 FYNNEI. Trimming cost V 7 bases and J 3 bases; bases outside gene matches: 6. CDR3 length equals 15 residues. The CDR3 reads CASTGDRGHDTEAFF. The CDR3 DNA reads TGTGCCAGCACCGGGGACAGGGGGCACGACACTGAAGCTTTCTTT.

This clone was observed a few times. This chain connects TRBV12-5 to TRBJ1-5; D not certain. V was shortened by 7 bases and J by 3 bases, with 13 bases between the two germline ends. Germline V lookup: CDR1 LGHNT, CDR2 FRNRAP. The CDR3 is 14 residues long. CDR3: CASATAAPNQPQHF. Written as DNA, the CDR3 is TGTGCTAGTGCAACAGCGGCTCCCAATCAGCCCCAGCATTTT.

J is TRBJ2-6 and V is TRBV3-1 (or the pseudogene TRBV3-2), with D possibly matching TRBD1 (6 bases). The V gene's germline CDR1 is LGHDT and CDR2 YNNKEL (reference sequence). The V gene lost 1 base and the J gene lost 3 bases, with 19 bases spanning the gap. The length of the CDR3 is 19 residues. The CDR3 spells CASSQVRGQSYYGANVLTF. The CDR3 DNA sequence: TGTGCCAGCAGCCAAGTTCGTGGACAGTCTTATTATGGGGCCAACGTCCTGACTTTC.

V is TRBV25-1 and J is TRBJ2-3, with 15 bases fitting TRBD2. Per the germline V gene, CDR1 is MGHDK and CDR2 is SYGVNS. The CDR3 is 17 amino acids. V was clipped by 5 bases and J by 5 bases; unmatched bases: 8. This chain's CDR3 is CASSNRGLAGGRDTQYF. In DNA form, the CDR3 reads TGTGCCAGCAGTAATCGCGGACTAGCGGGAGGGAGAGATACGCAGTATTTT.

This clone was recorded at least ten times. The chain links TRBV30 to TRBJ2-2, with 9 bases fitting TRBD1. Germline V gives CDR1 GTSNPN, CDR2 SVGIG (reference sequence). The junction had 16 bases not matched to a gene; V was cut back by 0 bases and J by 5 bases. This CDR3 has 19 amino acids. The CDR3 coding sequence is TGTGCCTGGAGTGTACCCCGGACAGGGGCAGGGGGATGGACCGGGGAGCTGTTTTTT. This translates into CAWSVPRTGAGGWTGELFF.

This rearrangement joins TRBV7-3 to TRBJ2-1, with D perhaps matching TRBD1 (5 bases). V was trimmed by 1 base and J by 3 bases, leaving 10 bases between them. This CDR3 has 15 amino acids. CDR1 is SGHTA and CDR2 is FQGTGA in the germline V gene. The CDR3, as DNA: TGTGCCAGCAGCTTAATGGGGCAAAACTACAATGAGCAGTTCTTC. The encoded protein is CASSLMGQNYNEQFF.